The 7 T cell receptor beta chains reported below all come from one sample, sequenced in a study of T cell responses to AZD1222 COVID-19 vaccine. TCRdb keeps only in-frame clones here, not all; method: immunoSEQ multiplex PCR. The sample consists of about 94,000 clones, around nine tenths of them appearing once. Sequenced material: peripheral blood, taken on day 0 of AZD1222 vaccination. These receptors were taken from an adult in good health.

The chain couples TRBV6-5 to TRBJ1-6, with D possibly TRBD1 on 6 matching bases. The CDR3 spans 15 residues. V lost 1 base and J lost 6, with 10 bases in between. Germline V lookup: CDR1 MNHEY, CDR2 SVGAGI. This chain's CDR3 is CASSYFGGPNSPLHF. The CDR3 DNA is TGTGCCAGCAGTTACTTCGGGGGCCCTAATTCACCCCTCCACTTT.

The V gene is TRBV15, the J gene TRBJ2-1; D possibly corresponds to TRBD1 (6 bases). CDR1 is LNHNV and CDR2 is YYDKDF in the germline V gene (reference sequence). This CDR3 has 15 amino acids. Deletions cut 3 bases from V and 3 bases from J, with 12 bases between. In DNA form, the CDR3 reads TGTGCCACCAGCAGGGAACAGGGTTTCTACAATGAGCAGTTCTTC. Protein: CATSREQGFYNEQFF.

In its sample, this clone was seen once. This rearrangement joins TRBV4-1 to TRBJ2-1; D call uncertain. Germline assignment: CDR1 MGHRA and CDR2 YSYEKL. V was cut by 1 base and J by 1 base, with 14 bases left in between. CDR3 length: 17 residues. The CDR3, as DNA: TGCGCCAGCAGCCAAGTGGCCCCCAGGTCATCCTACAATGAGCAGTTCTTC. Translating gives CASSQVAPRSSYNEQFF.

CDR3 in DNA: TGTGCCAGCAGCCCCCAGACAGGGTGGTACGAGCAGTACTTC. Its protein is CASSPQTGWYEQYF. The chain recombines TRBV9 with TRBJ2-7; 7 positions agree with TRBD1. This CDR3 is built from 14 residues. Trimming at V came to 4 bases and at J to 4 bases, leaving 8 bases not matched to a gene. CDR1 and CDR2 (germline): SGDLS, YYNGEE.

The rearrangement uses TRBV4-3 and TRBJ1-4; D is uncertain. V dropped 1 base and J dropped 5 bases, with 14 bases sitting between them. This CDR3 has 16 residues. Germline loops: CDR1 LGHNA, CDR2 YSLEER. As DNA, the CDR3 is TGCGCCAGCAGCCAAGCTGACACGGGCTTCAATGAAAAACTGTTTTTT. It specifies CASSQADTGFNEKLFF.

This sequence joins TRBV12-3 or TRBV12-4 and TRBJ1-4, with D uncertain. The CDR3 consists of 12 residues. Trimming removed 3 bases from V and 6 bases from J, with 5 bases in between. The CDR3 is CASSFQDEKLFF. The CDR3 coding sequence is TGTGCCAGCAGTTTTCAGGATGAAAAACTGTTTTTT.

In DNA form, the CDR3 reads TGCAGCGTCCTGGTGGGGGGGAACACTGAAGCTTTCTTT. This codes for CSVLVGGNTEAFF. This chain joins TRBV29-1 and TRBJ1-1; D is perhaps TRBD1 (5 bases). Germline V gives CDR1 SQVTM, CDR2 ANQGSEA. V gave up 6 bases and J gave up 1 base, with 12 bases separating them. The CDR3 has 13 amino acids.